This entry is about one TCR beta chain. The data stem from a study of OX40 agonist ivuxolimab in advanced cancers. CDR1 and CDR2 (germline): SQVTM, ANQGSEA. The ends lost 2 bases at V and 1 base at J; junction bases unmatched: 8. The CDR3 has 15 residues. Sequencing used immunoSEQ multiplex PCR; TCRdb keeps in-frame clones, though not all of them. In the table there are approximately 94,000 clones, around 90% of which are singletons. The genes are TRBV29-1 and TRBJ2-7, with 7 nucleotides matching TRBD1. The receptor's source is an adult with an advanced solid tumor such as melanoma, head and neck, liver or kidney cancer. Sample: CD4+ or CD8+ T cells sorted from blood, taken in a trial of the OX40 agonist ivuxolimab. In DNA, the CDR3 is TGCAGCGTTGAACGGTGGGGGACAGAGTCCTACGAGCAGTACTTC. This codes for CSVERWGTESYEQYF.